This T cell receptor (beta chain) was documented in a study of blood T cell repertoires in COVID-19. The wider study: Samples came from the United States, Italy and Spain, spanning acute and convalescent COVID-19.

The germline CDR1 and CDR2 sequences are MDHEN and SYDVKM. The CDR3 contains 14 residues. V was shortened by 3 bases and J by 0 bases, with 8 bases between the two germline ends. The method was immunoSEQ multiplex PCR; TCRdb's version includes in-frame clones alone and lacks a portion of them. The table lists approximately 200,000 clones, roughly 81% of them singletons. Sequencing used peripheral blood. The receptor comes from a man aged 35 to 55 with acute or convalescent COVID-19. V is TRBV28 and J is TRBJ1-1; D is uncertain. The CDR3 loop is CASSFQRMNTEAFF. The CDR3 nucleotides are TGTGCCAGCAGTTTTCAGCGCATGAACACTGAAGCTTTCTTT. The full variable domain, its missing parts supplied by reference TRBV28 and TRBJ1-1, is DVKVTQSSRYLVKRTGEKVFLECVQDMDHENMFWYRQDPGLGLRLIYFSYDVKMKEKGDIPEGYSVSREKKERFSLILESASTNQTSMYLCASSFQRMNTEAFFGQGTRLTVV.